Below are 10 T cell receptor beta chains sequenced from a single sample in a study of long-term antiretroviral therapy in people with HIV. Sequencing used immunoSEQ v3.0 at survey level. The repertoire was sequenced with immunoSEQ multiplex PCR; TCRdb's copy has only in-frame clones and lacks some. Of approximately 13,000 clones in the sample, about 82% were seen once. Sequences were derived from unsorted PBMCs, sampled 1.8 years before starting antiretroviral therapy. The receptor set was obtained from a woman aged 35 to 49 with HIV.

The chain links TRBV5-4 to TRBJ1-4; D is ambiguous. V was cut by 4 bases and J by 5 bases, with 9 bases left in between. The CDR3 is 13 residues long. The germline gives CDR1 SGHNT, CDR2 YYREEE (reference sequence). CDR3 in amino acids: CASSRASNEKLFF. CDR3 in DNA: TGTGCCAGCAGCAGGGCCAGCAATGAAAAACTGTTTTTT. Variable domain in full (rest from reference TRBV5-4 and TRBJ1-4): ETGVTQSPTHLIKTRGQQVTLRCSSQSGHNTVSWYQQALGQGPQFIFQYYREEENGRGNFPPRFSGLQFPNYSSELNVNALELDDSALYLCASSRASNEKLFFGSGTQLSVL.

V gene TRBV11-2 combines with J gene TRBJ2-7, with D uncertain. The germline V and J ends were trimmed by 1 base and 0 bases, with 7 bases remaining between them. Looked up from germline, CDR1 is SGHAT and CDR2 is FQNNGV. This CDR3 comprises 14 residues. The CDR3 sequence is CASSLVWDSYEQYF. Written as DNA, the CDR3 is TGTGCCAGCAGCTTAGTCTGGGACTCCTACGAGCAGTACTTC.

The V and J genes are TRBV27 and TRBJ2-3; D uncertain. Germline V CDR1 and CDR2: MNHEY, SMNVEV (reference sequence). Trimming pared 1 base from V and 4 bases from J, leaving 9 bases between. The CDR3 has 14 residues. CDR3 nucleotides: TGTGCCAGCAGTTTATTCTTACCGGCAGATACGCAGTATTTT. Its translation is CASSLFLPADTQYF.

This chain joins TRBV25-1 and TRBJ1-2, with a tentative D call TRBD1 (6 bases). Per germline, CDR1 MGHDK and CDR2 SYGVNS. Trimming removed 3 bases at V and 0 bases at J, with 8 bases between. The CDR3 has 14 residues. The CDR3 DNA reads TGTGCCAGCAGTGAGCGGGACACTAACTATGGCTACACCTTC. It is translated as CASSERDTNYGYTF.

This clone was found once. The chain uses TRBV11-2 and TRBJ2-5; either TRBD1 or TRBD2 may supply D (6 bases each). The CDR3 loop spans 15 amino acids. V lost 5 bases to trimming and J lost 4 bases, with 17 bases between them. Germline CDR1 and CDR2: SGHAT and FQNNGV. CDR3 nucleotide sequence: TGTGCCAGCAGCCCTATGGACGAGGGGGGAGAGACCCAGTACTTC. Translated: CASSPMDEGGETQYF.

The chain links TRBV18 to TRBJ1-3, with 8 bases that match TRBD1. The CDR3 is 16 amino acids. V trimming: 5 bases; J trimming: 2 bases; junction bases outside the gene matches: 8. Germline assignment: CDR1 KGHSH and CDR2 LQKENI. The CDR3 protein is CASSSTPGGTGNTIYF. Here the CDR3 DNA reads TGTGCCAGCTCATCAACGCCAGGGGGCACTGGAAACACCATATATTTT.

The rearrangement uses TRBV19 and TRBJ1-1; 8 bases line up with TRBD1. The CDR3 is made up of 16 amino acids. The ends lost 6 bases at V and 5 bases at J; junction bases unmatched: 14. From germline, CDR1 is LNHDA and CDR2 SQIVND (reference sequence). CDR3 in amino acids: CASSPQGVGPGTEAFF. CDR3 nucleotide sequence: TGTGCCAGTAGCCCACAGGGGGTGGGCCCCGGGACTGAAGCTTTCTTT.

This chain connects TRBV14 to TRBJ2-5; D perhaps matches TRBD2 (5 bases). Germline CDR1 is SGHDN and CDR2 is FVKESK. Between the trimmed V and J ends, which lost 0 bases and 5 bases, there was a span of 7 bases. The CDR3 spans 13 residues. The CDR3 spells CASSQDWEETQYF. Written as DNA, the CDR3 is TGTGCCAGCAGCCAAGATTGGGAGGAGACCCAGTACTTC.

By proportion, this clone is medium-sized. CDR3 loop: CASSLVLAGGGEQFF. CDR3 in DNA: TGCGCCAGCAGCTTGGTACTAGCGGGAGGTGGTGAGCAGTTCTTC. The V and J genes are TRBV5-1 and TRBJ2-1; TRBD2 agrees at 12 bases. With V trimmed by 0 bases and J by 9 bases, 4 bases remained unmatched. The germline V gene encodes CDR1 SGHRS and CDR2 YFSETQ. This CDR3 is built from 15 residues.

This rearrangement joins TRBV5-1 to TRBJ2-1, with D maybe TRBD2 (6 bases). The CDR3 contains 14 residues. The germline CDR1 and CDR2 sequences are SGHRS and YFSETQ. Deletions cut 2 bases from V and 3 bases from J, with 9 bases between. This CDR3 reads CASSFPGLYNEQFF. The CDR3 DNA reads as TGCGCCAGCAGCTTCCCGGGACTCTACAATGAGCAGTTCTTC.